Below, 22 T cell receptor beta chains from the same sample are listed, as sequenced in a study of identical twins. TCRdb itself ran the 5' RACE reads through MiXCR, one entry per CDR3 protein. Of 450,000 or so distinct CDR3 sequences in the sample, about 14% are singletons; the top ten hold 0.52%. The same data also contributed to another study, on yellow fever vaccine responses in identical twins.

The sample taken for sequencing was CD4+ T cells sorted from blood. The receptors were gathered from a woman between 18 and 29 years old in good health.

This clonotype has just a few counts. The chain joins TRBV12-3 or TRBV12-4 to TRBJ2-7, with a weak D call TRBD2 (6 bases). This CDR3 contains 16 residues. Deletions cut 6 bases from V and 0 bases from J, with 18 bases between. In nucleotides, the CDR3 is TGTGCCAGCAGCATCTTAGGGACTGGACCCTCCTACGAGCAGTACTTC. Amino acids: CASSILGTGPSYEQYF.

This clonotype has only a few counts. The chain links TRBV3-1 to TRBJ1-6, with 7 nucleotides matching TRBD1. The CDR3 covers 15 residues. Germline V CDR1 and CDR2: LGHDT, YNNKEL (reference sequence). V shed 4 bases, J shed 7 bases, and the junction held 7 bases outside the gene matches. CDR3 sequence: CASSRKTGINSPLHF. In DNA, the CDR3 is TGTGCCAGCAGCCGCAAGACAGGGATCAATTCACCCCTCCACTTT.

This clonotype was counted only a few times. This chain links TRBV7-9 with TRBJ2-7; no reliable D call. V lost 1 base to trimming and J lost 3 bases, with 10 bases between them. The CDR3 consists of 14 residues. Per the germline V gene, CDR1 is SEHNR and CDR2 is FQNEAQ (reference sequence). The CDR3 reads CASSLVGRNYEQYF. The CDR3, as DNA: TGTGCCAGCAGCTTAGTGGGCCGTAACTACGAGCAGTACTTC.

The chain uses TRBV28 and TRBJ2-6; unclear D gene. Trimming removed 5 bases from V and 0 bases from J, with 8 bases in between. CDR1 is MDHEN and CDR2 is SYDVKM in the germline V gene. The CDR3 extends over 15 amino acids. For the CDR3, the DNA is TGTGCCAGCAGTCCACCGGTCTCTGGGGCCAACGTCCTGACTTTC. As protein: CASSPPVSGANVLTF.

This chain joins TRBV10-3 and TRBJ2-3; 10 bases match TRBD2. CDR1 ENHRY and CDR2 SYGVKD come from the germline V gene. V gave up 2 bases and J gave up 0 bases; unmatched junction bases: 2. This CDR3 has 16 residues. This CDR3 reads CAISEHSGGSTDTQYF. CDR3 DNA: TGTGCCATCAGTGAGCATAGCGGGGGGAGCACAGATACGCAGTATTTT.

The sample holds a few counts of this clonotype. The CDR3 DNA reads as TGTGCCAGCAGTTTTGCCGGGACTAGCGGACCTTCCGGACCTTACAATGAGCAGTTCTTC. Protein sequence: CASSFAGTSGPSGPYNEQFF. The chain combines TRBV28 with TRBJ2-1, with 11 positions matching TRBD2. J lost 4 bases, V lost 3 bases, and 17 bases had no gene match. Germline V gene lookup returns CDR1 MDHEN and CDR2 SYDVKM. This CDR3 comprises 20 residues.

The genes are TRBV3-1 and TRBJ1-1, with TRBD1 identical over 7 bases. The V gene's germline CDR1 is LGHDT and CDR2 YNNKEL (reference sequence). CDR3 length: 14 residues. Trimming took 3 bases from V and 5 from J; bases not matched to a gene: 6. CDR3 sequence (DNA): TGTGCCAGCAGCCATTGGCAGGGGGGAACTGAAGCTTTCTTT. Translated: CASSHWQGGTEAFF.

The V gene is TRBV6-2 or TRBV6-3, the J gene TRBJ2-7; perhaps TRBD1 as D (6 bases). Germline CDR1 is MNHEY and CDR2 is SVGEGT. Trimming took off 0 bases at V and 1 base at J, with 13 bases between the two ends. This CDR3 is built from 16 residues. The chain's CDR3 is CASSYSIGQTSYEQYF. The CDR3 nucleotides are TGTGCCAGCAGTTACTCCATAGGACAGACTTCCTACGAGCAGTACTTC.

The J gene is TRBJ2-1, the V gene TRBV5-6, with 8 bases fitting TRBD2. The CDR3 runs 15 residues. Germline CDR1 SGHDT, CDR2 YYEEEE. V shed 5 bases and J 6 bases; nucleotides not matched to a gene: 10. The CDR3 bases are TGTGCCAGCAGGGATGGGACTAGGGCGGGCAATGAGCAGTTCTTC. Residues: CASRDGTRAGNEQFF.

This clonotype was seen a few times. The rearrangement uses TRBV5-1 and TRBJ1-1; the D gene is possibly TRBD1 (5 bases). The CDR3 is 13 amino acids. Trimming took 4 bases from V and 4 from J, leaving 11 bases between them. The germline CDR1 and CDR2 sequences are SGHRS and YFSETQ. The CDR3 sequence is CASSRIGGTEAFF. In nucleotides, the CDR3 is TGCGCCAGCAGCCGGATCGGGGGCACTGAAGCTTTCTTT.

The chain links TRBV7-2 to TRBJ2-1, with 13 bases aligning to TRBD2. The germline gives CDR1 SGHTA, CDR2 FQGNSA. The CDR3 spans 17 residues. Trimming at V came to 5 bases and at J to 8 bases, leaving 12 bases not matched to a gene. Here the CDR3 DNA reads TGTGCCAGCAGCGTAGGCGGACTAGCGGGGGCAGGGGATGAGCAGTTCTTC. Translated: CASSVGGLAGAGDEQFF.

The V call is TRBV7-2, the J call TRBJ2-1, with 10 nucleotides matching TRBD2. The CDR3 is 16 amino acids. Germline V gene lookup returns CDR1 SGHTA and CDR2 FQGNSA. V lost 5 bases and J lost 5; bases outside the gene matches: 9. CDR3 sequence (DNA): TGTGCCAGCAGCCTCCACCAACTAGCGGGGAACAATGAGCAGTTCTTC. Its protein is CASSLHQLAGNNEQFF.

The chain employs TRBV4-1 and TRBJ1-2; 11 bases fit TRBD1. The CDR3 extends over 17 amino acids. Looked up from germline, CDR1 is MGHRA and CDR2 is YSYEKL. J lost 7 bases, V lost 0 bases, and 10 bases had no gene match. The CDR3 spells CASSQEVRPGTGGGYTF. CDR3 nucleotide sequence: TGCGCCAGCAGCCAAGAAGTTAGGCCCGGGACAGGGGGTGGCTACACCTTC.

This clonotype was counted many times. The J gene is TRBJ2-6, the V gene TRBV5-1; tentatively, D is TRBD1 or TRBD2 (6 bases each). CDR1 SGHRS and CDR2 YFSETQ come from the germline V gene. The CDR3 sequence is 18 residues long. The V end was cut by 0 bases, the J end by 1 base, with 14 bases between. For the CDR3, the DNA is TGCGCCAGCAGCTTGGGTAGGGGGGTATCATCTGGGGCCAACGTCCTGACTTTC. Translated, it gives CASSLGRGVSSGANVLTF.

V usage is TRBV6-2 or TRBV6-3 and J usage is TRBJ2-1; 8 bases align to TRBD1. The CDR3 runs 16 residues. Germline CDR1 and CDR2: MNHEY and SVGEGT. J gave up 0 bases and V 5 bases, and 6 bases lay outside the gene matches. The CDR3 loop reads CASSDRGGFSYNEQFF. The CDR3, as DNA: TGTGCCAGCAGTGACAGGGGAGGTTTCTCCTACAATGAGCAGTTCTTC.

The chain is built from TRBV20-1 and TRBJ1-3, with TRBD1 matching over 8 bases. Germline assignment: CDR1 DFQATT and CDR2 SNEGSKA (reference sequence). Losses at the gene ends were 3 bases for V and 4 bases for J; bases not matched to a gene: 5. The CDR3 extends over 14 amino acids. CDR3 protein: CSASLRTGGNTIYF. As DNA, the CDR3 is TGCAGTGCTAGCCTCAGGACAGGGGGAAACACCATATATTTT.

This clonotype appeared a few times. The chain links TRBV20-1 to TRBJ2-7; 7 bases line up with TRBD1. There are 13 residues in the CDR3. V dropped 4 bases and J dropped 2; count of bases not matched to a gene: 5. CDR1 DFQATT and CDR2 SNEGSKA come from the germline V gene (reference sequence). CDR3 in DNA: TGCAGTGCTAAAGGGACAGCCCCCTACGAGCAGTACTTC. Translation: CSAKGTAPYEQYF.

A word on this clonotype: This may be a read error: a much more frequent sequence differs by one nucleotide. CDR3 sequence reads: CARSFVPGQGLSGELFF. The DNA for the CDR3 is TGTGCCCGCAGTTTCGTCCCGGGACAGGGATTGTCCGGGGAGCTGTTTTTT. V gene TRBV2 combines with J gene TRBJ2-2; TRBD1 matches at 9 bases. The germline CDR1 and CDR2 sequences are SNHLY and FYNNEI. The CDR3 runs to 17 residues.

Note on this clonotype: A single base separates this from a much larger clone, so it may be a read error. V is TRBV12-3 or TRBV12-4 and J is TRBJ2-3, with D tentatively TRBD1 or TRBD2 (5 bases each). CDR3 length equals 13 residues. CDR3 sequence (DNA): TGTGCCAGCAGTTTTCGCCTGGGGGATACGCAGAATTTT. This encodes CASSFRLGDTQNF.

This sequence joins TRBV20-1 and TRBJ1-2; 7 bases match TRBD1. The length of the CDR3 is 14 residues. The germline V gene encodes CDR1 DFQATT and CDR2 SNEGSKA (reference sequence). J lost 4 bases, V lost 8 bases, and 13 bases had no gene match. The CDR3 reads CSPRQGEDAYGYTF. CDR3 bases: TGCAGTCCGCGACAGGGAGAAGACGCCTATGGCTACACCTTC.

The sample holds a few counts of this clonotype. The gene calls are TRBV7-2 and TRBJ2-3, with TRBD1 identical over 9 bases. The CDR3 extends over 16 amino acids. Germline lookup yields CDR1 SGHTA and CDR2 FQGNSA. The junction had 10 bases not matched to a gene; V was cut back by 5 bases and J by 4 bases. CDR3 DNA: TGTGCCAGCAGCCAGAAAAGAACAGGGGGCGCAGATACGCAGTATTTT. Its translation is CASSQKRTGGADTQYF.

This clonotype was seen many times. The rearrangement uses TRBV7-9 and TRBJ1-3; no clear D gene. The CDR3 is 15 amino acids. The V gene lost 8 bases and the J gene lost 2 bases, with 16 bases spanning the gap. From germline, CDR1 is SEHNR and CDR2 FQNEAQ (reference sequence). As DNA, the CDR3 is TGTGCCAGCTTTCGTGGAGAGGGAGCTGGAAACACCATATATTTT. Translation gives CASFRGEGAGNTIYF.